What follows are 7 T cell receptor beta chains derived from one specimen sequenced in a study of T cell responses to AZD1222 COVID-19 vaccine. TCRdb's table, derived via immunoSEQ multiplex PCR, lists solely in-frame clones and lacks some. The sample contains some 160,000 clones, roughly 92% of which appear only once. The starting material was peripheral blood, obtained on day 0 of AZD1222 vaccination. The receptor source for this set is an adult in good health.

The chain's CDR3 is CASSEVGSNQPQHF. The CDR3 DNA sequence: TGTGCCAGCAGTGAAGTGGGTAGCAATCAGCCCCAGCATTTT. V and J are TRBV6-1 and TRBJ1-5; D unresolved. V shed 1 base and J shed 0 bases, with 4 bases lying between them. CDR3 length: 14 amino acids. The germline CDR1 and CDR2 sequences are MNHNS and SASEGT.

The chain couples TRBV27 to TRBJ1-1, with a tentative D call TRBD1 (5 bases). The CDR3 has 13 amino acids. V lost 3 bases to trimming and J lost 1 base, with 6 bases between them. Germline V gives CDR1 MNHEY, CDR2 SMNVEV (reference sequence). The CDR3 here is CASSFQGNTEAFF. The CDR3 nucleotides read TGTGCCAGCAGTTTTCAGGGGAACACTGAAGCTTTCTTT.

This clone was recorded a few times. The CDR3 sequence is CATSNRTQGYGYTF. In nucleotides, the CDR3 is TGTGCCACCAGCAATCGGACCCAGGGCTATGGCTACACCTTC. This chain connects TRBV15 to TRBJ1-2, with a tentative D call TRBD1 (5 bases). Trimming took 4 bases from V and 4 from J, leaving 13 bases between them. The CDR3 has 14 residues. In germline, CDR1 is LNHNV, CDR2 YYDKDF (reference sequence).

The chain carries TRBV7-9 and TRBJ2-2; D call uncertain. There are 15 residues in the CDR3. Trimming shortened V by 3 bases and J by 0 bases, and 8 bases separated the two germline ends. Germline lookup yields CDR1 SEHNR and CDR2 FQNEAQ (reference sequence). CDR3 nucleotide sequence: TGTGCCAGCAGCTTTGCGGAAACGAACACCGGGGAGCTGTTTTTT. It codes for CASSFAETNTGELFF.

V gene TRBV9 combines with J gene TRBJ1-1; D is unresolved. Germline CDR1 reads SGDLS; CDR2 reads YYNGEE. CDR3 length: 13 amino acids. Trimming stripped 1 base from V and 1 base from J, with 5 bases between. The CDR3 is CASSVKRNTEAFF. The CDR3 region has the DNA TGTGCCAGCAGCGTAAAACGGAACACTGAAGCTTTCTTT.

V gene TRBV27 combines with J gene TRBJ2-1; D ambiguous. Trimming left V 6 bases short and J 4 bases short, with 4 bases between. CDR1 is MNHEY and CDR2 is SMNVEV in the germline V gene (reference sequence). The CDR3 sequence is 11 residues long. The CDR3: CASSQYNEQFF. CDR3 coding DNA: TGTGCCAGCAGCCAATACAATGAGCAGTTCTTC.

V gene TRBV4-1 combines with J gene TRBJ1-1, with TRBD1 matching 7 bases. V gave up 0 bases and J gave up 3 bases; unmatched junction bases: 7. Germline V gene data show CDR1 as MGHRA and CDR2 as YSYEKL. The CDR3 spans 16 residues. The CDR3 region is CASSQDSTGLYTEAFF. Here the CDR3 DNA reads TGCGCCAGCAGCCAAGATTCGACAGGGCTGTACACTGAAGCTTTCTTT.